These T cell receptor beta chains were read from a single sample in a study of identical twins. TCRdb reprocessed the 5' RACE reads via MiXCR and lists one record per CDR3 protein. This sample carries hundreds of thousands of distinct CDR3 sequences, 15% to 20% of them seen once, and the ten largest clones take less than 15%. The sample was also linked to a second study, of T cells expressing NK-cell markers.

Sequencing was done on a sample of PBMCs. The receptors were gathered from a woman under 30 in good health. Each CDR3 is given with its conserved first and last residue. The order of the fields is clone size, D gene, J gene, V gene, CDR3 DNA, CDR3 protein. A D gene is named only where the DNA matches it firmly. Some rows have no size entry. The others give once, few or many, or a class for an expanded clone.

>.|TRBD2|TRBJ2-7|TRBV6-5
TGTGCCAGCAGTTCCCTAATGGGTGCGGGAGGGACGCTCGAGCAGTACTTC
CASSSLMGAGGTLEQYF
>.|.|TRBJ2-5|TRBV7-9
TGTGCCAGCAGCTCGGATACGGACGGACGGCAGACCGAGACCCAGTACTTC
CASSSDTDGRQTETQYF
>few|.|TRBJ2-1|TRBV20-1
TGCAGTGCTTATTTCAATGAGCAGTTCTTC
CSAYFNEQFF
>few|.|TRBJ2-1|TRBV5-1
TGCGCCAGCAGCTTGGCCCGGCACAATGAGCAGTTCTTC
CASSLARHNEQFF
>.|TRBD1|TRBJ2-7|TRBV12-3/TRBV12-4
TGTGCCAGCAGTTTAGTAGGACAGGGCGGCGAGCAGTACTTC
CASSLVGQGGEQYF
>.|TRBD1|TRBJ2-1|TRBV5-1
TGCGCCAGCAGCTTGGGGGGGACAGGGGGCCACAATGAGCAGTTCTTC
CASSLGGTGGHNEQFF
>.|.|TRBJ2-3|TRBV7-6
TGTGCCAGCGGTGGGGGCTATAGCACAGATACGCAGTATTTT
CASGGGYSTDTQYF
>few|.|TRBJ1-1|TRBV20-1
TGCAGTGCTACGAGGACCACTGAAGCTTTCTTT
CSATRTTEAFF
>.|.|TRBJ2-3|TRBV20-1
TGCAGTGCTAGAGAACACCTCCGGGAAACAGATACGCAGTATTTT
CSAREHLRETDTQYF
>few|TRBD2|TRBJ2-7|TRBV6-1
TGTGCCAGCAGGAGCGGGGGAGCCTCCTACGAGCAGTACTTC
CASRSGGASYEQYF
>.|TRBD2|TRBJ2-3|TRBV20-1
TGCAGTGCCTCAAAACCCCTTAGCGGGATGGAAACGCAGTATTTT
CSASKPLSGMETQYF
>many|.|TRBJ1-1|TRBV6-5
TGTGCCAGCAGTTACGGCAGGGACACTGAAGCTTTCTTT
CASSYGRDTEAFF
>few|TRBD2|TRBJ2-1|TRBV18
TGTGCCAGCTCTCGTAGCGGGATTGTAGATGAGCAGTTCTTC
CASSRSGIVDEQFF